Following are 6 T cell receptor beta chains from one sample sequenced in a study of type 1 regulatory T cells. The antigens these receptors bind are not known. TCRdb called the reads again in MiXCR, with one record for every CDR3 protein. The sample lists more than 50,000 distinct CDR3 sequences, 62% occurring once. Sequences were obtained from cultured non-Tr1 T cells, either the whole culture or a sorted T cell fraction (not recorded which). The receptor source for this set is a human donor in good health.

This clonotype was detected only a few times. V gene TRBV7-8 combines with J gene TRBJ2-7; TRBD1 matches at 10 bases. V shed 5 bases, J shed 9 bases, and the junction held 7 bases outside the gene matches. The CDR3 loop spans 13 amino acids. Germline loops: CDR1 SGHVS, CDR2 FQNEAQ. The CDR3 loop is CASSPDRGALQYF. The CDR3, as DNA: TGTGCCAGCAGCCCGGACAGGGGGGCGCTGCAGTACTTC. The full variable domain, rest sourced from reference TRBV7-8 and TRBJ2-7, is GAGVSQSPRYKVAKRGQDVALRCDPISGHVSLFWYQQALGQGPEFLTYFQNEAQLDKSGLPSDRFFAERPEGSVSTLKIQRTQQEDSAVYLCASSPDRGALQYFGPGTRLTVT.

V is TRBV4-1 and J is TRBJ2-1, with a tentative D call TRBD2 (5 bases). CDR3 length: 12 residues. The V end lost 6 bases, the J end lost 9 bases, and 12 bases lay between the germline ends. Germline values: CDR1 MGHRA, CDR2 YSYEKL. The CDR3 DNA sequence: TGCGCCAGCAGACCTATAGGAGGTGAGCAGTTCTTC. As protein: CASRPIGGEQFF.

The rearrangement links TRBV20-1 to TRBJ2-2; no clear D. This CDR3 spans 12 amino acids. CDR1 is DFQATT, CDR2 SNEGSKA, per germline (reference sequence). Trimming shortened V by 7 bases and J by 2 bases, and 8 bases separated the two germline ends. The CDR3 sequence is CSVFGNTGELFF. The CDR3 coding sequence is TGCAGTGTATTCGGAAACACCGGGGAGCTGTTTTTT.

V is TRBV9 and J is TRBJ2-3, with D perhaps matching TRBD1 or TRBD2 (5 bases each). The length of the CDR3 is 15 residues. Germline V lookup: CDR1 SGDLS, CDR2 YYNGEE. V gave up 0 bases and J gave up 3 bases, with 11 bases separating them. In nucleotides, the CDR3 is TGTGCCAGCAGCGTAGGAGGGCAGGGAACAGATACGCAGTATTTT. Its translation: CASSVGGQGTDTQYF.

The gene calls are TRBV29-1 and TRBJ2-1, with D uncertain. V lost 4 bases to trimming and J lost 6 bases, with 13 bases between them. Per germline, CDR1 SQVTM and CDR2 ANQGSEA. The CDR3 length is 13 residues. Here the CDR3 DNA reads TGCAGCGTTGGCGGTTCCGATAGCAATGAGCAGTTCTTC. Residues: CSVGGSDSNEQFF.

This clonotype appeared a few times. The chain joins TRBV11-3 to TRBJ2-1; 8 bases are shared with TRBD2. The germline V gene encodes CDR1 SGHNT and CDR2 YENEEA. V lost 0 bases, J lost 2 bases, and 3 bases stayed unmatched. The CDR3 covers 16 residues. The CDR3 region is CASSLDTGGPYNEQFF. In nucleotides, the CDR3 is TGTGCCAGCAGCTTAGATACGGGAGGGCCCTACAATGAGCAGTTCTTC.